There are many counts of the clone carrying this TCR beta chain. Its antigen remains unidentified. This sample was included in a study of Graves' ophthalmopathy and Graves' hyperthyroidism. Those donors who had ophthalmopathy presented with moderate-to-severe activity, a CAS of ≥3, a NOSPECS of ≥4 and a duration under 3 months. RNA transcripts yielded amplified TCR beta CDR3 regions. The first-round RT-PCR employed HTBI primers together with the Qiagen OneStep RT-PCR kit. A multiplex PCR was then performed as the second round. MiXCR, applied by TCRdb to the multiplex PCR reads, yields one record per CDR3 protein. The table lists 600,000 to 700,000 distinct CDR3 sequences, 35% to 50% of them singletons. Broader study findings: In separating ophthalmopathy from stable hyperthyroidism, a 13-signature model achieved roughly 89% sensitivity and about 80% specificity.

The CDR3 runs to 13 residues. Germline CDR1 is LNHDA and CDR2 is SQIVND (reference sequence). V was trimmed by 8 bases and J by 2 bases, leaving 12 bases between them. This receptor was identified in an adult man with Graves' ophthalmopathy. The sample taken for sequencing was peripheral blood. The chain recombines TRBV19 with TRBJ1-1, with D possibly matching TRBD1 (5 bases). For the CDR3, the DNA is TGTGCCAGTGGGGCTGGGGTTAACACTGAAGCTTTCTTT. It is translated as CASGAGVNTEAFF. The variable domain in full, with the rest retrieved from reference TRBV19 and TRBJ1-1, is DGGITQSPKYLFRKEGQNVTLSCEQNLNHDAMYWYRQDPGQGLRLIYYSQIVNDFQKGDIAEGYSVSREKKESFPLTVTSAQKNPTAFYLCASGAGVNTEAFFGQGTRLTVV.